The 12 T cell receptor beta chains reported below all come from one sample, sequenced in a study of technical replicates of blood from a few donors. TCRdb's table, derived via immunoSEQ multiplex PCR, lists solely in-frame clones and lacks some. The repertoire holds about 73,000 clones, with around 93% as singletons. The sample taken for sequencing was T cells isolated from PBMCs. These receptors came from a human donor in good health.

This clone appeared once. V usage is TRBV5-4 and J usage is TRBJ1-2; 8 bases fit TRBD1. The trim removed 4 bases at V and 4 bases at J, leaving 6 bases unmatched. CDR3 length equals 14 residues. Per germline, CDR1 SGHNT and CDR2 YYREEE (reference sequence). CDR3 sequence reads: CASSTLDRGYGYTF. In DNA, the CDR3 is TGTGCCAGCAGCACTTTAGACAGGGGCTATGGCTACACCTTC.

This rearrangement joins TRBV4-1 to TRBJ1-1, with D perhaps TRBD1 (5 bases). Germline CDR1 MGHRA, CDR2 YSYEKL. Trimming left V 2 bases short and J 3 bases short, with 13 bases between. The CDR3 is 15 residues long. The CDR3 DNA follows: TGCGCCAGCAGCCAACAACGACAGCTATACACTGAAGCTTTCTTT. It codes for CASSQQRQLYTEAFF.

The CDR3 sequence: CASSPSVAYEQYF. CDR3 coding DNA: TGTGCCAGCTCACCAAGTGTAGCTTACGAGCAGTACTTC. The chain recombines TRBV18 with TRBJ2-7, with unresolved D. CDR1 is KGHSH and CDR2 is LQKENI in the germline V gene. With 2 bases removed from V and 4 bases from J, the gap between germline ends came to 9 bases. The CDR3 runs to 13 residues.

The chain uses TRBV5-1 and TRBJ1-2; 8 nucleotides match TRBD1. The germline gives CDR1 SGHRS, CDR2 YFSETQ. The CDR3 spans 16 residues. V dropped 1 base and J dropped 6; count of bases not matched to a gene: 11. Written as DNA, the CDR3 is TGCGCCAGCAGCTTGACCCTCTCCGGGACAGGCGATGGCTACACCTTC. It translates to CASSLTLSGTGDGYTF.

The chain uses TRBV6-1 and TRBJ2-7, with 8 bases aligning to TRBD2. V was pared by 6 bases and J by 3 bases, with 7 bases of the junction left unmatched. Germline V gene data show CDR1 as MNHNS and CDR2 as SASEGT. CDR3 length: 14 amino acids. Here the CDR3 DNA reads TGTGCCAGCAGCATGACTAGCGCAATCTACGAGCAGTACTTC. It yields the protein CASSMTSAIYEQYF.

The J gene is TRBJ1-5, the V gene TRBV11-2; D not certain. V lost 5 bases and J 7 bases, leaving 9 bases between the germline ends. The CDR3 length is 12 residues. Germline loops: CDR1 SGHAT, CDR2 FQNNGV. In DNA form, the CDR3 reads TGTGCCAGCAGCCTTGGAGGACAGCCCCAGCATTTT. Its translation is CASSLGGQPQHF.

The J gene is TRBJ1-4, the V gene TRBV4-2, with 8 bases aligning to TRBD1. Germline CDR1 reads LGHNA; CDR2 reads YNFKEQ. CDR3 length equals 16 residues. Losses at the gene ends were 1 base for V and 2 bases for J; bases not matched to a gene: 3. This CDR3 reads CASSQGRTGTNEKLFF. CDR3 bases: TGTGCCAGCAGCCAAGGACGGACAGGGACTAATGAAAAACTGTTTTTT.

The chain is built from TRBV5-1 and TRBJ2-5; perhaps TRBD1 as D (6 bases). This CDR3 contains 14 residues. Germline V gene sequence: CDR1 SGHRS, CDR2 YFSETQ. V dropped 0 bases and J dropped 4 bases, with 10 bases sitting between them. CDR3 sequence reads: CASSLAGDLETQYF. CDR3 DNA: TGCGCCAGCAGCTTGGCAGGGGACCTAGAGACCCAGTACTTC.

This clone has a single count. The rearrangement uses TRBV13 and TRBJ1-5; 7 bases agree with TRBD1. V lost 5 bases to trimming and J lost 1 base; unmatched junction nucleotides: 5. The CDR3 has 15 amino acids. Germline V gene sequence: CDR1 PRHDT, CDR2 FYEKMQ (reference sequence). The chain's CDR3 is CASSAGGHSNQPQHF. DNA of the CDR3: TGTGCCAGCAGCGCAGGGGGACACAGCAATCAGCCCCAGCATTTT. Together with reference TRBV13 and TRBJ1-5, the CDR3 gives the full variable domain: AAGVIQSPRHLIKEKRETATLKCYPIPRHDTVYWYQQGPGQDPQFLISFYEKMQSDKGSIPDRFSAQQFSDYHSELNMSSLELGDSALYFCASSAGGHSNQPQHFGDGTRLSIL.

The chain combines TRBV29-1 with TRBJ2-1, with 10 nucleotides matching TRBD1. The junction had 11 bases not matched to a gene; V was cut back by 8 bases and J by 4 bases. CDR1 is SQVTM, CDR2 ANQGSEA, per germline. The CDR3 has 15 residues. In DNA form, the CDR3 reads TGCAGCCCATTCCTCGGGACAGGGGAGTACAATGAGCAGTTCTTC. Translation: CSPFLGTGEYNEQFF.

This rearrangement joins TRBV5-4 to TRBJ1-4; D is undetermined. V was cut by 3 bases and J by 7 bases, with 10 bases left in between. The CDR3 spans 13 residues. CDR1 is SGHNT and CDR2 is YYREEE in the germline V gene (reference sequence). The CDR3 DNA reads TGTGCCAGCAGCTCGCCTCGAGGTGAAAAACTGTTTTTT. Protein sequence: CASSSPRGEKLFF.

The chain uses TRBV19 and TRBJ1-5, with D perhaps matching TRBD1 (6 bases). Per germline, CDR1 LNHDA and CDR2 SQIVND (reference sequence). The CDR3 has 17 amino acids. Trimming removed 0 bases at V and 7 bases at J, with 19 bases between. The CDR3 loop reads CASSIDRTGKTLQPQHF. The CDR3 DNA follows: TGTGCCAGTAGTATAGATAGAACAGGGAAAACGTTACAGCCCCAGCATTTT.